This T cell receptor beta chain was identified during a study of shared clonotypes between healthy human individuals. V trimming: 4 bases; J trimming: 7 bases; junction bases outside the gene matches: 9. Germline V gene sequence: CDR1 SGHNT, CDR2 YYREEE (reference sequence). The CDR3 runs 14 residues. Each subset's genomic DNA was shared equally among a number of immunoSEQ plates. Measured with immunoSEQ multiplex PCR; TCRdb has only the in-frame clones, and not every one. The profile shows hundreds of thousands of clones, about 95% of them singletons. The study's findings and limits: Among several donors, roughly 5% of naive CD4 clonotypes were found in common.

About this clone itself: Its specificity is not known.

Naive-designated CD8 cells lacked CD45RO, were positively enriched for CCR7, and omitted terminally differentiated effector memory CD45RA+ cells. Nashville, Tennessee was home to all donors, each a Caucasian adult. Sequencing used naive CD8+ T cells sorted from blood. The TCR was taken from a woman aged 30 to 39 in good health. This chain connects TRBV5-4 to TRBJ2-7; 9 positions agree with TRBD1. CDR3 coding DNA: TGTGCCAGCAGCAAGGGACAGGGTTGGCAAGAGCAGTACTTC. Protein: CASSKGQGWQEQYF.